What follows are 28 T cell receptor beta chains derived from one specimen sequenced in a study of T cells in Graves' hyperthyroidism and ophthalmopathy. Amplification of TCR beta CDR3 regions was performed using RNA transcripts as template. Carried out on the TCR CDR3, a first-round RT-PCR used the HTBI primer set. TCRdb analysed the multiplex PCR reads with MiXCR anew, one entry per CDR3 protein. This sample has roughly 600,000 distinct CDR3 sequences; roughly 15% occur once, and the top ten carry under 15%. The sample comprised blood. The receptors come from a woman aged 45-65 years with Graves' ophthalmopathy.

This clonotype was counted only a few times. The V and J genes are TRBV7-9 and TRBJ2-7; D uncertain. The germline V gene has CDR1 SEHNR and CDR2 FQNEAQ (reference sequence). This CDR3 region has 15 residues. The germline V and J ends were trimmed by 1 base and 2 bases, with 12 bases remaining between them. In nucleotides, the CDR3 is TGTGCCAGCAGCTTAGAATTTCCGGAGCCCTACGAGCAGTACTTC. It translates to CASSLEFPEPYEQYF.

This clonotype was detected a few times. V usage is TRBV6-6 and J usage is TRBJ2-7, with D possibly TRBD2 on 6 matching bases. There are 14 residues in the CDR3. Per the germline V gene, CDR1 is MNHNY and CDR2 is SVGAGI (reference sequence). Trimming took off 2 bases at V and 0 bases at J, with 8 bases between the two ends. CDR3 in DNA: TGTGCCAGCAGTTACCTGGGACTCTCCTACGAGCAGTACTTC. Amino acid sequence: CASSYLGLSYEQYF.

The gene calls are TRBV18 and TRBJ1-6; D unclear. The CDR3 is 14 residues long. Germline CDR1 and CDR2: KGHSH and LQKENI. Trimming took off 2 bases at V and 10 bases at J, with 12 bases between the two ends. CDR3 loop: CASSPGTRGSPLHF. The DNA of the CDR3 is TGTGCCAGCTCACCAGGAACCCGAGGATCACCCCTCCACTTT.

This clonotype was counted only a few times. The rearrangement links TRBV24-1 to TRBJ2-3; 10 positions agree with TRBD1. After removal of 3 bases from V and 2 bases from J, the junction contained 7 bases not matched to a gene. This CDR3 contains 17 residues. In germline, CDR1 is KGHDR, CDR2 SFDVKD. The CDR3: CATSDRQGAEDTDTQYF. The CDR3 nucleotides read TGTGCCACCAGTGATAGACAGGGGGCGGAAGACACAGATACGCAGTATTTT.

Note on this clonotype: A read error may be the cause here, since a much bigger clone is one base away. The chain's CDR3 is CASSLGNQPYNYGHTF. The CDR3 bases are TGCGCCAGCAGCTTGGGCAACCAGCCCTACAACTATGGCCACACCTTC. The chain uses TRBV5-1 and TRBJ1-2; D call uncertain. CDR1 is SGHRS and CDR2 is YFSETQ in the germline V gene. The CDR3 has 16 residues.

This clonotype came up a few times. The chain employs TRBV5-4 and TRBJ1-1; TRBD1 matches at 10 bases. After removal of 3 bases from V and 5 bases from J, the junction contained 7 bases not matched to a gene. The CDR3 spans 15 residues. Germline V CDR1 and CDR2: SGHNT, YYREEE (reference sequence). The CDR3 DNA reads TGTGCCAGCAGCTCTCGGACAGGGGGGGGGACTGAAGCTTTCTTT. Translated: CASSSRTGGGTEAFF.

The chain has TRBV29-1 and TRBJ2-4; maybe TRBD2 (5 bases). Germline CDR1 is SQVTM and CDR2 is ANQGSEA. The V end lost 6 bases, the J end lost 3 bases, and 15 bases lay between the germline ends. The CDR3 spans 14 residues. In DNA form, the CDR3 reads TGCAGCGTCCGAGGGCTAGGGTTCAAAAACATTCAGTACTTC. Amino acids: CSVRGLGFKNIQYF.

This clonotype was detected only once. A read error is possible here, since a much larger clone lies one base away. The rearrangement links TRBV6-1 to TRBJ2-3; possibly TRBD2 for D (5 bases). Germline CDR1 is MNHNS and CDR2 is SASEGT. The CDR3 has 14 amino acids. Trimming left V 6 bases short and J 4 bases short, with 14 bases between. CDR3 sequence reads: CASSSDGVPDTQYF. The CDR3, as DNA: TGTGCCAGCAGCTCCGACGGGGTCCCAGATACGCAGTATTTT.

The chain is built from TRBV4-1 and TRBJ2-7; unclear D gene. Germline V lookup: CDR1 MGHRA, CDR2 YSYEKL. Trimming took off 0 bases at V and 6 bases at J, with 9 bases between the two ends. CDR3 length: 13 residues. The DNA for the CDR3 is TGCGCCAGCAGCCAAGAAAGTGGCCGCGAGCAGTACTTC. Translation gives CASSQESGREQYF.

This clonotype was recorded at least ten times. V and J are TRBV6-2 or TRBV6-3 and TRBJ2-7, with unresolved D. V lost 8 bases, J lost 0 bases, and 8 bases lay in between. CDR1 MNHEY and CDR2 SVGEGT come from the germline V gene. The CDR3 sequence is 12 residues long. Written as DNA, the CDR3 is TGTGCCAGCTTGGGAAGCTCCTACGAGCAGTACTTC. This translates into CASLGSSYEQYF.

This clonotype has more than one count but fewer than ten. V and J are TRBV5-4 and TRBJ2-7, with D possibly matching TRBD2 (5 bases). V gave up 4 bases and J gave up 0 bases, with 20 bases separating them. Germline lookup yields CDR1 SGHNT and CDR2 YYREEE (reference sequence). The CDR3 is 17 amino acids. CDR3 residues: CASSPTAGLLSSYEQYF. In DNA form, the CDR3 reads TGTGCCAGCAGCCCCACGGCGGGCCTCTTAAGCTCCTACGAGCAGTACTTC.

This clonotype has at least ten counts. V gene TRBV12-3 or TRBV12-4 combines with J gene TRBJ1-4; a weak D match, TRBD1 (6 bases). The CDR3 has 16 amino acids. Trimming removed 8 bases from V and 0 bases from J, with 16 bases in between. The CDR3 sequence: CASQRTGPTTNEKLFF. The CDR3 DNA follows: TGTGCCAGCCAACGAACAGGGCCAACAACTAATGAAAAACTGTTTTTT.

Remarks on this clonotype: A single base separates this from a much larger clone, so it may be a read error. The chain is built from TRBV12-3 or TRBV12-4 and TRBJ2-1; D is unresolved. This CDR3 region has 11 residues. Trimming stripped 4 bases from V and 12 bases from J, with 10 bases between. The CDR3 is CASSSTIWQFF. The CDR3 DNA sequence: TGTGCCAGCAGTTCGACAATATGGCAGTTCTTC.

This clonotype has a count of ten or more. The chain carries TRBV6-6 and TRBJ2-7, with 7 bases fitting TRBD2. The germline CDR1 and CDR2 sequences are MNHNY and SVGAGI (reference sequence). This CDR3 region has 14 residues. The J segment lost 2 bases and the V segment lost 1 base, leaving 2 bases of the junction unmatched. This chain's CDR3 is CASSYWEGPYEQYF. The CDR3 DNA follows: TGTGCCAGCAGTTACTGGGAGGGCCCCTACGAGCAGTACTTC.

In this sample, this clonotype turned up many times. The chain combines TRBV4-3 with TRBJ1-1; D is undetermined. Deletions cut 0 bases from V and 2 bases from J, with 10 bases between. The CDR3 is 15 residues long. The germline CDR1 and CDR2 sequences are LGHNA and YSLEER. For the CDR3, the DNA is TGCGCCAGCAGCCAAGATAGTGGTGGAAACACTGAAGCTTTCTTT. The encoded protein is CASSQDSGGNTEAFF.

The chain employs TRBV2 and TRBJ1-2, with a tentative D call TRBD1 (6 bases). CDR3 length: 14 residues. V was clipped by 10 bases and J by 0 bases, with 15 bases between them. CDR1 and CDR2 from the germline V gene are SNHLY and FYNNEI. DNA for the CDR3: TGTGCCACACAGGGCAGAAGAGCTAACTATGGCTACACCTTC. This encodes CATQGRRANYGYTF.

This clonotype was picked up a small number of times. The J gene is TRBJ1-1, the V gene TRBV18; D is unclear. Deletions cut 6 bases from V and 1 base from J, with 12 bases between. Germline CDR1 and CDR2: KGHSH and LQKENI. CDR3 size: 14 residues. As DNA, the CDR3 is TGTGCCAGCTCGTTAAAACAAGGGAACACTGAAGCTTTCTTT. Protein sequence: CASSLKQGNTEAFF.

This clonotype was picked up many times. The chain is built from TRBV5-1 and TRBJ2-3; 10 nucleotides align to TRBD2. Trimming cost V 4 bases and J 6 bases; bases outside gene matches: 11. This CDR3 comprises 16 residues. CDR1 SGHRS and CDR2 YFSETQ come from the germline V gene. The CDR3 protein is CASSVALLAGADTQYF. The CDR3 nucleotides read TGCGCCAGCAGCGTAGCACTTCTAGCGGGAGCGGATACGCAGTATTTT.

The sample holds many counts of this clonotype. The chain combines TRBV6-5 with TRBJ2-2, with 9 bases matching TRBD2. The CDR3 consists of 16 residues. Germline values: CDR1 MNHEY, CDR2 SVGAGI. After removal of 2 bases from V and 6 bases from J, the junction contained 7 bases not matched to a gene. The DNA of the CDR3 is TGTGCCAGCAGTTACGGGGTAGCGGGAGTTCCCGGGGAGCTGTTTTTT. This encodes CASSYGVAGVPGELFF.

This clonotype was recorded at least ten times. The chain joins TRBV5-1 to TRBJ1-1; tentatively, D is TRBD1 (5 bases). This CDR3 has 17 residues. CDR1 SGHRS and CDR2 YFSETQ come from the germline V gene. Trimming shortened V by 0 bases and J by 1 base, and 16 bases separated the two germline ends. The CDR3 nucleotides read TGCGCCAGCAGCTTGGGCCGACCTGGGCAGGGGAACACTGAAGCTTTCTTT. This encodes CASSLGRPGQGNTEAFF.

Many counts were recorded for this clonotype. The chain carries TRBV28 and TRBJ2-1; 8 bases line up with TRBD1. This CDR3 has 17 residues. Germline V gene sequence: CDR1 MDHEN, CDR2 SYDVKM. The junction had 11 bases not matched to a gene; V was cut back by 1 base and J by 6 bases. The CDR3 coding sequence is TGTGCCAGCAGTTTATTCCCCGGACAGGGAAGAGGCAATGAGCAGTTCTTC. Encoded protein: CASSLFPGQGRGNEQFF. Full variable domain (remainder filled in from reference TRBV28 and TRBJ2-1): DVKVTQSSRYLVKRTGEKVFLECVQDMDHENMFWYRQDPGLGLRLIYFSYDVKMKEKGDIPEGYSVSREKKERFSLILESASTNQTSMYLCASSLFPGQGRGNEQFFGPGTRLTVL.

The chain employs TRBV29-1 and TRBJ2-5, with D possibly TRBD1 on 6 matching bases. Germline V lookup: CDR1 SQVTM, CDR2 ANQGSEA. This CDR3 has 14 residues. V shed 4 bases and J shed 3 bases, with 15 bases lying between them. CDR3 region: CSVGRVDREETQYF. The CDR3, as DNA: TGCAGCGTTGGCCGGGTGGACAGAGAAGAGACCCAGTACTTC.

This clonotype was observed at least ten times. This chain joins TRBV28 and TRBJ1-3; TRBD1 is a possible D gene (5 bases). The germline gives CDR1 MDHEN, CDR2 SYDVKM. The CDR3 runs to 15 residues. The ends were cut back, 6 bases at V and 0 bases at J, with 12 bases in the middle. For the CDR3, the DNA is TGTGCCAGCAGAAGAGGGACGGGCTCTGGAAACACCATATATTTT. Translation gives CASRRGTGSGNTIYF.

This clonotype was observed a handful of times. This chain connects TRBV9 to TRBJ2-1; 11 nucleotides match TRBD2. V dropped 2 bases and J dropped 2; count of bases not matched to a gene: 9. The germline V gene has CDR1 SGDLS and CDR2 YYNGEE. This CDR3 contains 18 residues. CDR3 in DNA: TGTGCCAGCAGCGTGATTGACGGGACTAGCGGAACCTACAATGAGCAGTTCTTC. Its protein is CASSVIDGTSGTYNEQFF.

This clonotype showed up just a few times. One junction end does not reproduce the germline sequence, and a read error may be involved. This chain links TRBV14 with TRBJ1-1, with 7 bases aligning to TRBD1. Germline CDR1 reads SGHDN; CDR2 reads FVKESK. CDR3 length equals 16 residues. The CDR3 reads CASSRLKGALNAEAFF. DNA for the CDR3: TGTGCCAGCAGCCGCTTAAAGGGGGCTCTGAACGCTGAAGCTTTCTTT.

This clonotype was found many times. The rearrangement joins TRBV6-1 to TRBJ2-7; D not certain. Trimming pared 5 bases from V and 3 bases from J, leaving 11 bases between. Germline CDR1 MNHNS, CDR2 SASEGT. The CDR3 covers 13 residues. CDR3 DNA: TGTGCCAGCAGTCCCGGACGGAACTACGAGCAGTACTTC. Protein: CASSPGRNYEQYF.

This clonotype was picked up many times. This chain links TRBV28 with TRBJ2-7; D unresolved. This CDR3 is 14 amino acids long. In germline, CDR1 is MDHEN, CDR2 SYDVKM. V gave up 2 bases and J gave up 1 base, with 9 bases separating them. CDR3 sequence reads: CASSLPRRSYEQYF. The CDR3 coding sequence is TGTGCCAGCAGTTTACCGAGACGATCCTACGAGCAGTACTTC.

This clonotype has just a few counts. CDR3 sequence reads: CASSHPGLVSGELFF. CDR3 DNA: TGCGCCAGCAGCCACCCGGGACTAGTATCCGGGGAGCTGTTTTTT. V usage is TRBV4-1 and J usage is TRBJ2-2, with TRBD2 matching over 8 bases. The CDR3 extends over 15 amino acids. V gave up 3 bases and J gave up 6 bases; unmatched junction bases: 6. CDR1 is MGHRA, CDR2 YSYEKL, per germline.